This T cell receptor (delta chain) was sequenced in a study of Vδ1+ human thymocytes. General study results and limits: Bulk repertoire data may be misinterpreted because of unexpected Vdelta2 sequences. Thymic TRG and TRD repertoires appeared highly polyclonal, with Gaussian CDR3 length distributions.

The sorted cells were CD3+ Vdelta1+ Vdelta2- thymocytes from alphabeta-depleted thymus. Sorted Vdelta1+ thymocytes were about 97% to 99.6% pure. The CDR3 loop spans 17 amino acids. Germline V gives CDR1 TSWWSYY, CDR2 QGS. The ends lost 4 bases at V and 8 bases at J; junction bases unmatched: 18. This clone was seen only a few times. Its antigen is not identified. RNA was extracted from the cells and then reverse transcribed. The CDR3 regions were amplified by multiplex PCR from V-gene primers to a constant-region primer. TCRdb repeated clone calling on the multiplex PCR reads with CATT. The table lists just under 55,000 delta-chain clones, 15% of them singletons, with about 0.5% in the top ten.

Sequences were obtained from Vdelta1+ gamma-delta thymocytes from the thymus. Subset indicated: FACS-sorted CD3+ TCRalphabeta- TCRVdelta1+ TCRVdelta2- thymocytes. The sequence was obtained from a boy in the first two years of life who had congenital heart surgery. The V and J genes are TRDV1 and TRDJ1, with 8 bases aligning to TRDD3. CDR3 bases: TGTGCTCTTGGGGTAGAACCTCACTGGCGGGGATACTCGAAACTCATCTTT. Translation gives CALGVEPHWRGYSKLIF.